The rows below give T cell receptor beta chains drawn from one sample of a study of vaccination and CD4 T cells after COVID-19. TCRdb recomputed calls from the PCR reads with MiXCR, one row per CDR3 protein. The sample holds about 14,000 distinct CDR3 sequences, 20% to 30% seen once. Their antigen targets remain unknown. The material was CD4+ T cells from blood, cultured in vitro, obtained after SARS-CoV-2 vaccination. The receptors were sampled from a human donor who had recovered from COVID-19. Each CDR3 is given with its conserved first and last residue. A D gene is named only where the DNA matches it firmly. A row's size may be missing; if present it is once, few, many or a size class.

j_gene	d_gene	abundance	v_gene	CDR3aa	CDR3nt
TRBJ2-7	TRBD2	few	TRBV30	CAWSPRGTSGSRQYF	TGTGCCTGGAGTCCCCGAGGGACTAGCGGGAGTCGGCAGTACTTC
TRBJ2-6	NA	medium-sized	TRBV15	CATSRVPSNVLTF	TGTGCCACCAGCAGAGTTCCCAGCAACGTCCTGACTTTC
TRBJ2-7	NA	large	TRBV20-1	CSANLRESLDEQYF	TGCAGTGCTAATCTCAGGGAAAGCCTCGACGAGCAGTACTTC
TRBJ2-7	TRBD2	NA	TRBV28	CATLDWGGTTYEQYF	TGTGCCACATTAGATTGGGGGGGAACCACCTACGAGCAGTACTTC
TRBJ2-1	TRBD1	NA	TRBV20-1	CSVQGQGGHNEQFF	TGCAGTGTTCAAGGACAGGGGGGACACAATGAGCAGTTCTTC
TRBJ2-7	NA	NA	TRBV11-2	CASSFIHEQYF	TGTGCCAGCAGCTTTATCCACGAGCAGTACTTC
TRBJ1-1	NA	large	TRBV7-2	CASSLQTGLRAEAFF	TGTGCCAGCAGCCTCCAGACAGGATTGAGAGCTGAAGCTTTCTTT
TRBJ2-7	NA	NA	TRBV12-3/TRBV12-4	CASSFRVPGAEQYF	TGTGCCAGCAGTTTCCGGGTCCCCGGGGCCGAGCAGTACTTC
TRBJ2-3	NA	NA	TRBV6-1	CASSRKGRAPPEPQYF	TGTGCCAGCTCACGAAAGGGACGGGCACCCCCGGAGCCGCAGTATTTT
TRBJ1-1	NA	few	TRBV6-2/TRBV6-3	CASRTRVNTEAFF	TGTGCCAGCAGAACCCGGGTCAACACTGAAGCTTTCTTT
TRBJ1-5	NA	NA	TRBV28	CASSRPGGPGQPQHF	TGTGCCAGCAGCCGCCCCGGGGGGCCTGGACAGCCCCAGCATTTT
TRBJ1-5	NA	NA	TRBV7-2	CASSLADGRSNQPQHF	TGTGCCAGCAGCTTAGCGGACGGGCGGAGCAATCAGCCCCAGCATTTT
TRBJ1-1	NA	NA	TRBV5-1	CASSLGGVEAFF	TGCGCCAGCAGCTTGGGGGGGGTTGAAGCTTTCTTT
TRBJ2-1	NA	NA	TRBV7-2	CASSDRRGTSPGSYNEQFF	TGTGCCAGCAGCGATCGTAGGGGAACTAGCCCTGGCTCCTACAATGAGCAGTTCTTC
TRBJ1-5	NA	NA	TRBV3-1	CASSQHTGRRDQPQHF	TGTGCCAGCAGCCAACACACTGGCCGTCGAGATCAGCCCCAGCATTTT
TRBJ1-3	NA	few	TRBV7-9	CASTYRSGTSLGNTIYF	TGTGCCAGCACTTACCGGTCCGGGACCTCCCTTGGAAACACCATATATTTT